A single TCR beta chain is shown here with its context. The antigen remains unidentified. V lost 0 bases to trimming and J lost 1 base, with 9 bases between them. This CDR3 is built from 15 residues. Germline-derived CDR1 and CDR2 are SGDLS and YYNGEE. These data come from a study of T cell responses to AZD1222 COVID-19 vaccine. Study-level results: After two AZD1222 doses, spike-specific TCR breadth and depth rose versus day 0.

The table came from immunoSEQ multiplex PCR; TCRdb's copy has only in-frame clones and leaves some out. The sample yields 90,000 or so clones, about 89% seen once. This TCR came from an adult in good health. The chain combines TRBV9 with TRBJ2-3; D gene unclear. Sequencing was performed on peripheral blood, taken on day 0 of AZD1222 vaccination. In DNA form, the CDR3 reads TGTGCCAGCAGCGTAGTGGATGGGGGCACAGATACGCAGTATTTT. Translated, it gives CASSVVDGGTDTQYF.